The T cell receptor beta chain described here comes from a study of blood T cell repertoires in COVID-19. Repertoires were generated with immunoSEQ multiplex PCR, while TCRdb's copy carries only in-frame clones and drops some. This table has roughly 82,000 clones, about nine tenths appearing once. The ends were cut back, 4 bases at V and 7 bases at J, with 14 bases in the middle. In germline, CDR1 is LNHDA, CDR2 SQIVND (reference sequence). This CDR3 contains 14 residues. The V and J genes are TRBV19 and TRBJ1-5; D gene uncertain. The TCR sequence derives from a woman aged 45-59 years in a cohort sampled during active COVID-19. Sequencing used peripheral blood. The CDR3 is CASSRGWGRQPQHF. Here the CDR3 DNA reads TGTGCCAGTAGTAGAGGGTGGGGTAGGCAGCCCCAGCATTTT. Drawing the rest from reference TRBV19 and TRBJ1-5, the complete variable domain is DGGITQSPKYLFRKEGQNVTLSCEQNLNHDAMYWYRQDPGQGLRLIYYSQIVNDFQKGDIAEGYSVSREKKESFPLTVTSAQKNPTAFYLCASSRGWGRQPQHFGDGTRLSIL.